This TCR beta chain was sequenced in a study of blood T cell repertoires in COVID-19. Authors' methods: Nucleated cell number was recorded as an estimate derived from reference gene primer amplification. Only in-frame clones appear in the TCRdb table, and some are missing; sequencing was by immunoSEQ multiplex PCR. V, J and clone size are taken as reported in that table, and D and trimming were inferred from the DNA itself. Of 250,000 to 300,000 clones in the sample, 80% to 95% were seen once. The V segment lost 3 bases and the J segment 2 bases; nucleotides outside the gene matches: 4. This CDR3 comprises 15 residues. Per the germline V gene, CDR1 is KGHDR and CDR2 is SFDVKD.

The chain has TRBV24-1 and TRBJ2-3; 7 nucleotides line up with TRBD1. The clonotype comes from a woman aged 25 to 45 who had recovered from COVID-19. Input material: PBMCs or T cells enriched from blood (not recorded which). The CDR3 nucleotides are TGTGCCACCAGTGATCCCGGGACAGACACAGATACGCAGTATTTT. Residues: CATSDPGTDTDTQYF.